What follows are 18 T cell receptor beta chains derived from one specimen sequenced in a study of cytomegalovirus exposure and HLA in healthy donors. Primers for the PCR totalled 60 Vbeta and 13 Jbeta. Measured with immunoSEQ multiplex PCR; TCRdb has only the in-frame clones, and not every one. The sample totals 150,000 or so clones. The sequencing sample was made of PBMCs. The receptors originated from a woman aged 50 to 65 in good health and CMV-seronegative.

The CDR3 sequence: CASSQVAPTDDGYTF. In DNA, the CDR3 is TGTGCCAGCAGCCAAGTCGCTCCGACTGACGATGGCTACACCTTC. The V and J genes are TRBV4-2 and TRBJ1-2; D call uncertain. The germline CDR1 and CDR2 sequences are LGHNA and YNFKEQ. The CDR3 is 15 amino acids. V was cut by 1 base and J by 6 bases, with 15 bases left in between.

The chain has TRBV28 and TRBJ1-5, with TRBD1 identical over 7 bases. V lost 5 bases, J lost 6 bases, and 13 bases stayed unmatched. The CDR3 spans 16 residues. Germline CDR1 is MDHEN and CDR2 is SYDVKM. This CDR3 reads CASSGRTGQRGQPQHF. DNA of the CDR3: TGTGCCAGCAGTGGTCGGACAGGTCAGCGTGGTCAGCCCCAGCATTTT.

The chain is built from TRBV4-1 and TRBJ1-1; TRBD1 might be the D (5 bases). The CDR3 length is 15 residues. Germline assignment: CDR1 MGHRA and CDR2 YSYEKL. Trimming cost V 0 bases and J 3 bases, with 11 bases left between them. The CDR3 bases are TGCGCCAGCAGCCAAGATAGGGGAAGTGACACTGAAGCTTTCTTT. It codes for CASSQDRGSDTEAFF.

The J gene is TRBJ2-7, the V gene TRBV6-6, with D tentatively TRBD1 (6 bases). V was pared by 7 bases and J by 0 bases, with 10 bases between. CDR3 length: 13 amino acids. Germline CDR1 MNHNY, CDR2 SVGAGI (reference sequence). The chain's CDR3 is CASTPGASYEQYF. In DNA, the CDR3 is TGTGCCAGCACCCCAGGGGCCTCCTACGAGCAGTACTTC.

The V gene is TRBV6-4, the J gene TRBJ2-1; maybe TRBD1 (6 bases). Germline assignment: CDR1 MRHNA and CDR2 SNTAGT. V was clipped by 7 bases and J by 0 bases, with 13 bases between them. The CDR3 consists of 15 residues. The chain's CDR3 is CASKDSMSSYNEQFF. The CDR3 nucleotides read TGTGCCAGCAAGGACAGTATGAGCTCCTACAATGAGCAGTTCTTC.

CDR3 coding DNA: TGTGCCAGCAGCTGGACAGGGCTCCCCTACGAGCAGTACTTC. It specifies CASSWTGLPYEQYF. The chain couples TRBV5-6 to TRBJ2-7, with 8 bases identical to TRBD1. This CDR3 region has 14 residues. V was pared by 3 bases and J by 2 bases, with 4 bases of the junction left unmatched. Germline CDR1 SGHDT, CDR2 YYEEEE.

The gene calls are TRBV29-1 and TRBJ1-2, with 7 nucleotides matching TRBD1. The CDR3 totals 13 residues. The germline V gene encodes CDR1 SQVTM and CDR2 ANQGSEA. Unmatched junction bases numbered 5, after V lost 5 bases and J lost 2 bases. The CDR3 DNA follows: TGCAGCGTTTCGACAGGGATAAACTATGGCTACACCTTC. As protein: CSVSTGINYGYTF.

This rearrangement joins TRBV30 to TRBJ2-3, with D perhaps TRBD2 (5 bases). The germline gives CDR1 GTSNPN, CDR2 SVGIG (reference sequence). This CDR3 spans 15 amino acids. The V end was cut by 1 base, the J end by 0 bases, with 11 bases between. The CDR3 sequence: CAWSGLAESTDTQYF. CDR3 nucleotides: TGTGCCTGGAGTGGGCTAGCCGAGAGCACAGATACGCAGTATTTT.

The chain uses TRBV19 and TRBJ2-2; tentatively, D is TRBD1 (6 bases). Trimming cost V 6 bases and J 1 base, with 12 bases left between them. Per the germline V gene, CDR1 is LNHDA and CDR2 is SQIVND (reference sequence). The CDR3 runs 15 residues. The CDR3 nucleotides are TGTGCCAGTAGCTCACCGGGACAGAACACCGGGGAGCTGTTTTTT. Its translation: CASSSPGQNTGELFF.

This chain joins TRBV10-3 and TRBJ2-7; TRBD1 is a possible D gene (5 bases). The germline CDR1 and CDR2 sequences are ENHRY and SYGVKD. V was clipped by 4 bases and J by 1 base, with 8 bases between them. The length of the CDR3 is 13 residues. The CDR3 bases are TGTGCCATCAGTGGACAGCCATCCTACGAGCAGTACTTC. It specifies CAISGQPSYEQYF.

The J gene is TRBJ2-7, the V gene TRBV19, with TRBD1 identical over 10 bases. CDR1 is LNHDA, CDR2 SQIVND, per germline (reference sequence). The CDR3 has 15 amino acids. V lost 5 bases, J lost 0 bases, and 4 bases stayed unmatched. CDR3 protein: CASSDRGLDSYEQYF. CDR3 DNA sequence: TGTGCCAGTAGTGACAGGGGGCTTGACTCCTACGAGCAGTACTTC.

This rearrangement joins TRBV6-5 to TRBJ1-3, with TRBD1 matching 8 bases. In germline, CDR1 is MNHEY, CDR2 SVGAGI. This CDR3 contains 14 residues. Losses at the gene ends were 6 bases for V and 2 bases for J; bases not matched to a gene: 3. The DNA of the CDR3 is TGTGCCAGCAGGCGACAGGGGCCTGGAAACACCATATATTTT. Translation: CASRRQGPGNTIYF.

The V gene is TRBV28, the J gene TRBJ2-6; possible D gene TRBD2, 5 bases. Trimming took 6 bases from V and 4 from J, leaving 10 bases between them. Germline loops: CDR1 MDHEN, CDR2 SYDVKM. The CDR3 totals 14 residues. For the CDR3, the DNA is TGTGCCAGCAGGGTGGAGCGGGGGGCCAACGTCCTGACTTTC. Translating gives CASRVERGANVLTF.

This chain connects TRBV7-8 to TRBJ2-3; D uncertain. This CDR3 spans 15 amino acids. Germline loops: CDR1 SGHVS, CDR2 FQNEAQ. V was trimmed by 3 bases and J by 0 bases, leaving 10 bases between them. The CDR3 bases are TGTGCCAGCAGCTTCGACGGAGCTAGCACAGATACGCAGTATTTT. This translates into CASSFDGASTDTQYF.

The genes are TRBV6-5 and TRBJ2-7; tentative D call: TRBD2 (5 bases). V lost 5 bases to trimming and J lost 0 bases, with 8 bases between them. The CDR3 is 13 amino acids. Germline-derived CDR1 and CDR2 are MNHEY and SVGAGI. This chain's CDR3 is CASSRGSSYEQYF. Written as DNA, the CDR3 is TGTGCCAGCAGTCGGGGTAGCTCCTACGAGCAGTACTTC.

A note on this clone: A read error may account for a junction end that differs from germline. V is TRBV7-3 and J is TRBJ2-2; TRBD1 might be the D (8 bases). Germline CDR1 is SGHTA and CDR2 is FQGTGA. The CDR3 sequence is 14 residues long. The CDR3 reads CASSFAQNRGGLFF. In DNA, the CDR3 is TGTGCCAGCAGCTTCGCCCAGAACAGGGGGGGGCTGTTTTTT.

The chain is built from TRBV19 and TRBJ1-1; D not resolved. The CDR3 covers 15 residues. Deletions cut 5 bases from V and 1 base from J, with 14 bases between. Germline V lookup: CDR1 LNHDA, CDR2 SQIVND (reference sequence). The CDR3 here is CASSVGHRGNTEAFF. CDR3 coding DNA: TGTGCCAGTAGTGTCGGCCACCGGGGGAACACTGAAGCTTTCTTT. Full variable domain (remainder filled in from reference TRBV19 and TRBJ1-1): DGGITQSPKYLFRKEGQNVTLSCEQNLNHDAMYWYRQDPGQGLRLIYYSQIVNDFQKGDIAEGYSVSREKKESFPLTVTSAQKNPTAFYLCASSVGHRGNTEAFFGQGTRLTVV.

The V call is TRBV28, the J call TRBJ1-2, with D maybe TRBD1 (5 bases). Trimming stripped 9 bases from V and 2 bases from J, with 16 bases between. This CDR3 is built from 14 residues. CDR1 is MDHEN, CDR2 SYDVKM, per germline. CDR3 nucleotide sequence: TGTGCCAGTTCTATCGGGGGATCGAACTATGGCTACACCTTC. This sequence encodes CASSIGGSNYGYTF.